These T cell receptor beta chains were read from a single sample in a study of shared clonotypes between healthy human individuals. Produced via immunoSEQ multiplex PCR; TCRdb's table is partial and in-frame only. The sample shows about 2 million clones, less than 95% of them seen only once. Specimen: naive CD8+ T cells sorted from blood. The receptors were sampled from a young man in good health. The CDR3 runs from the conserved cysteine through the conserved F or W. Only some rows state a clone size, as once, few, many or a class for expanded clones.

CASSQERNTEAFF,TRBJ1-1,TRBV4-2,13,NA
CASSPRRENEQFF,TRBJ2-1,TRBV9,13,NA
CASSSGLAGGLGLETQYF,TRBJ2-5,TRBV7-8,18,NA
CASSYAGDTYEQYF,TRBJ2-7,TRBV6-6,14,NA
CASSAGLYQETQYF,TRBJ2-5,TRBV7-8,14,NA
CASSLMSSYEQYF,TRBJ2-7,TRBV27,13,NA
CASSTTGQTGNTIYF,TRBJ1-3,TRBV13,15,NA
CASSFLEVDTQYF,TRBJ2-3,TRBV5-6,13,NA
CASSSPRDAYEQYF,TRBJ2-7,TRBV5-6,14,NA
CASSPGTAQETQYF,TRBJ2-5,TRBV9,14,NA
CASSPDRSNQPQHF,TRBJ1-5,TRBV9,14,NA
CAISESEGQGNTEAFF,TRBJ1-1,TRBV10-3,16,NA
CAWSLGGLTEAFF,TRBJ1-1,TRBV30,13,NA
CASSEYRGRNNEQFF,TRBJ2-1,TRBV10-2,15,NA
CASSPSGTNEKLFF,TRBJ1-4,TRBV7-2,14,once
CASSHGQGASKEQYF,TRBJ2-7,TRBV7-9,15,NA
CASSYSGGERAEAFF,TRBJ1-1,TRBV6-5,15,NA
CASSYIAGGYNKQFF,TRBJ2-1,TRBV6-5,15,NA
CSDGDREHTF,TRBJ1-2,TRBV29-1,10,NA
CASSIWSGARAEAFF,TRBJ1-1,TRBV19,15,NA
CASSVEDSFYEQYF,TRBJ2-7,TRBV9,14,NA
CASSLELQNTIYF,TRBJ1-3,TRBV5-6,13,NA
CASSSQGNEQFF,TRBJ2-1,TRBV5-4,12,NA
CASSQAGGLYNEQFF,TRBJ2-1,TRBV4-3,15,NA
CASSIDGGLATDTQYF,TRBJ2-3,TRBV19,16,NA
CASSEARGSYNEQFF,TRBJ2-1,TRBV6-1,15,NA
CASSTTSEAYEQYF,TRBJ2-7,TRBV5-6,14,NA
CASSYSVRFNNSPLHF,TRBJ1-6,TRBV6-6,16,NA
CASSLRAYEQYF,TRBJ2-7,TRBV10-2,12,NA
CALSPGPGYEQYF,TRBJ2-7,TRBV30,13,NA
CASSLEGIQETQYF,TRBJ2-5,TRBV5-4,14,NA
CASSKRRGQTYEQYF,TRBJ2-7,TRBV21-1,15,once
CASSLSKGATPYNEQFF,TRBJ2-1,TRBV7-9,17,NA
CASSLDRSGNTIYF,TRBJ1-3,TRBV9,14,NA
CASSTAGSYGYTF,TRBJ1-2,TRBV19,13,few
CASSQDLWDRGLYEQYF,TRBJ2-7,TRBV4-1,17,once
CASSQGTGGFETQYF,TRBJ2-5,TRBV4-1,15,once
CASSLQGTYEQYF,TRBJ2-7,TRBV5-4,13,NA
CASKGFSGIYGYTF,TRBJ1-2,TRBV5-8,14,NA
CASSQATGGFLTNEQFF,TRBJ2-1,TRBV6-1,17,NA
CSVSSGLQETQYF,TRBJ2-5,TRBV29-1,13,NA
CASSSSWGISYNEQFF,TRBJ2-1,TRBV6-6,16,NA
CASSPSRGEGYTF,TRBJ1-2,TRBV25-1,13,NA
CASSLTANTGELFF,TRBJ2-2,TRBV7-8,14,NA
CASSEIGSYEQYF,TRBJ2-7,TRBV6-1,13,NA
CASRGGAPGETQYF,TRBJ2-5,TRBV6-5,14,NA
CASSLDREMGETQYF,TRBJ2-5,TRBV5-4,15,NA
CASSLAGGSNTEAFF,TRBJ1-1,TRBV7-9,15,NA
CASSYEGPGGQPQHF,TRBJ1-5,TRBV6-5,15,NA
CAISELGGNYNEQFF,TRBJ2-1,TRBV10-3,15,NA
CASSLAWTRQYF,TRBJ2-7,TRBV7-7,12,NA
CASSETGSYEQYF,TRBJ2-7,TRBV2,13,NA
CASSVGEENYGYTF,TRBJ1-2,TRBV9,14,NA
CASSDILQGAADEQYF,TRBJ2-7,TRBV6-1,16,NA
CASSWRGQGAHYEQYF,TRBJ2-7,TRBV7-2,16,NA
CASSLRTQGPNQPQHF,TRBJ1-5,TRBV28,16,NA
CASSRDSPYEQYF,TRBJ2-7,TRBV10-2,13,NA